The rows below give T cell receptor beta chains drawn from one sample of a study of T cell responses to AZD1222 COVID-19 vaccine. Profiled with immunoSEQ multiplex PCR; TCRdb holds only in-frame clones, not every one. The table shows 80,000 to 95,000 clones, with around 90% occurring only once. The sequences come from peripheral blood, collected on day 0 of AZD1222 vaccination. These receptor sequences come from an adult in good health. Each CDR3 is given with its conserved first and last residue. D genes are given only for firm matches. Not all rows give a size; the values are once, few, many and, for expanded clones, a class.

cdr3_nt: TGTGCCATCAGGAGGGACACCCCCCAAGAGACCCAGTACTTC
cdr3_aa: CAIRRDTPQETQYF
cdr3_length: 14
d_call: NA
clone_size: NA
v_call: TRBV10-3
j_call: TRBJ2-5

cdr3_nt: TGTGCCAGCAGTGCCCCGACTTGGAACACCGGGGAGCTGTTTTTT
cdr3_aa: CASSAPTWNTGELFF
cdr3_length: 15
d_call: NA
clone_size: NA
v_call: TRBV28
j_call: TRBJ2-2

cdr3_nt: TGTGCCAGCAGTGAAGACATTTACAATGAGCAGTTCTTC
cdr3_aa: CASSEDIYNEQFF
cdr3_length: 13
d_call: NA
clone_size: NA
v_call: TRBV2
j_call: TRBJ2-1

cdr3_nt: TGTGCCACGCGGCGGGAGGTAGGTTCACCCCTCCACTTT
cdr3_aa: CATRREVGSPLHF
cdr3_length: 13
d_call: NA
clone_size: NA
v_call: TRBV28
j_call: TRBJ1-6

cdr3_nt: TGTGCCAGCAGCTTGGTTCTGTCACCCCAAGAGACCCAGTACTTC
cdr3_aa: CASSLVLSPQETQYF
cdr3_length: 15
d_call: NA
clone_size: once
v_call: TRBV5-5
j_call: TRBJ2-5

cdr3_nt: TGTGCCAGCAGCCCGGCGGGGGCTCGAGAGACCCAGTACTTC
cdr3_aa: CASSPAGARETQYF
cdr3_length: 14
d_call: NA
clone_size: NA
v_call: TRBV3-1/TRBV3-2
j_call: TRBJ2-5

cdr3_nt: TGTGCCAGCAGCGTAGATGGACAGGGGACCTACAATGAGCAGTTCTTC
cdr3_aa: CASSVDGQGTYNEQFF
cdr3_length: 16
d_call: TRBD1
clone_size: NA
v_call: TRBV9
j_call: TRBJ2-1

cdr3_nt: TGTGCCAGCAGTTTTTTAGATGAGCAGTACTTC
cdr3_aa: CASSFLDEQYF
cdr3_length: 11
d_call: NA
clone_size: NA
v_call: TRBV28
j_call: TRBJ2-7

cdr3_nt: TGTGCCAGCAGCCCGTTGGGGCGGCTAGCCGGGCACGAGCAGTACTTC
cdr3_aa: CASSPLGRLAGHEQYF
cdr3_length: 16
d_call: NA
clone_size: few
v_call: TRBV4-2
j_call: TRBJ2-7

cdr3_nt: TGTGCCAGCAGCCTTGGACAGGGTGGTAATGAAAAACTGTTTTTT
cdr3_aa: CASSLGQGGNEKLFF
cdr3_length: 15
d_call: TRBD1
clone_size: once
v_call: TRBV5-4
j_call: TRBJ1-4

cdr3_nt: TGCAGCGTTGCTAGAATCCAGACCCCTCTGGGAGATACGCAGTATTTT
cdr3_aa: CSVARIQTPLGDTQYF
cdr3_length: 16
d_call: NA
clone_size: NA
v_call: TRBV29-1
j_call: TRBJ2-3

cdr3_nt: TGTGCCAGCAGTCCCCGGGCAGGGTCGTATGGCTACACCTTC
cdr3_aa: CASSPRAGSYGYTF
cdr3_length: 14
d_call: NA
clone_size: NA
v_call: TRBV27
j_call: TRBJ1-2

cdr3_nt: TGTGCCAGCTCACTAATAGGACAAATTGAAGCTTTCTTT
cdr3_aa: CASSLIGQIEAFF
cdr3_length: 13
d_call: NA
clone_size: NA
v_call: TRBV18
j_call: TRBJ1-1

cdr3_nt: TGTGCCTGGAGTGTATTTCCCTACGAGCAGTACTTC
cdr3_aa: CAWSVFPYEQYF
cdr3_length: 12
d_call: NA
clone_size: once
v_call: TRBV30
j_call: TRBJ2-7

cdr3_nt: TGCGCCAGCAGCTTGGCCCTACAGGGGGGCGGGACTGAAGCTTTCTTT
cdr3_aa: CASSLALQGGGTEAFF
cdr3_length: 16
d_call: TRBD1
clone_size: NA
v_call: TRBV5-1
j_call: TRBJ1-1

cdr3_nt: TGTGCCAGCGATCTCTACAATGAGCAGTTCTTC
cdr3_aa: CASDLYNEQFF
cdr3_length: 11
d_call: NA
clone_size: NA
v_call: TRBV6-5
j_call: TRBJ2-1

cdr3_nt: TGTGCCAGCAGCCCGACAGGGCCAAATGAAAAACTGTTTTTT
cdr3_aa: CASSPTGPNEKLFF
cdr3_length: 14
d_call: TRBD1
clone_size: NA
v_call: TRBV6-2/TRBV6-3
j_call: TRBJ1-4

cdr3_nt: TGTGCCAGCAGTTTCGCCGGGAACACCGGGGAGCTGTTTTTT
cdr3_aa: CASSFAGNTGELFF
cdr3_length: 14
d_call: NA
clone_size: NA
v_call: TRBV7-2
j_call: TRBJ2-2

cdr3_nt: TGTGCCAGCAGCGTTTTTCAGGGGAACACCGGGGAGCTGTTTTTT
cdr3_aa: CASSVFQGNTGELFF
cdr3_length: 15
d_call: NA
clone_size: NA
v_call: TRBV9
j_call: TRBJ2-2

cdr3_nt: TGTGCCAGCAGCGCCCGGAATAACAGGAATTCACCCCTCCACTTT
cdr3_aa: CASSARNNRNSPLHF
cdr3_length: 15
d_call: NA
clone_size: NA
v_call: TRBV9
j_call: TRBJ1-6

cdr3_nt: TGTGCCAGCAGCCCCCGGTCGTTGGGGGTTGGCTACACCTTC
cdr3_aa: CASSPRSLGVGYTF
cdr3_length: 14
d_call: NA
clone_size: NA
v_call: TRBV7-2
j_call: TRBJ1-2

cdr3_nt: TGTGCCAGCAGCCAAGCGGGAAACACTGAAGCTTTCTTT
cdr3_aa: CASSQAGNTEAFF
cdr3_length: 13
d_call: NA
clone_size: NA
v_call: TRBV5-4
j_call: TRBJ1-1

cdr3_nt: TGTGCCAGCAGTTTATTTACTAGTCCCTACGAGCAGTACTTC
cdr3_aa: CASSLFTSPYEQYF
cdr3_length: 14
d_call: NA
clone_size: NA
v_call: TRBV28
j_call: TRBJ2-7

cdr3_nt: TGTGCCAGTAGTATAGATCGCAGGTACGCTGAAGCTTTCTTT
cdr3_aa: CASSIDRRYAEAFF
cdr3_length: 14
d_call: NA
clone_size: NA
v_call: TRBV19
j_call: TRBJ1-1

cdr3_nt: TGTGCCAGCAGCTTTGGACCTGGACAGGGTTCCTACGAGCAGTACTTC
cdr3_aa: CASSFGPGQGSYEQYF
cdr3_length: 16
d_call: TRBD1
clone_size: NA
v_call: TRBV5-8
j_call: TRBJ2-7

cdr3_nt: TGTGCCAGCAGCTTAGTTCGGGGGGAGCTGTTTTTT
cdr3_aa: CASSLVRGELFF
cdr3_length: 12
d_call: NA
clone_size: once
v_call: TRBV7-8
j_call: TRBJ2-2

cdr3_nt: TGTGCCAGCAGCTTAAGGCCAGGGAGGGAGACCCAGTACTTC
cdr3_aa: CASSLRPGRETQYF
cdr3_length: 14
d_call: NA
clone_size: NA
v_call: TRBV11-2
j_call: TRBJ2-5

cdr3_nt: TGTGCCAGCAGTCTACTAGGAACCTACGAGCAGTACTTC
cdr3_aa: CASSLLGTYEQYF
cdr3_length: 13
d_call: NA
clone_size: NA
v_call: TRBV27
j_call: TRBJ2-7

cdr3_nt: TGTGCCAGCAGCTTAGTCATACGCCGGGGGGAGACCCAGTACTTC
cdr3_aa: CASSLVIRRGETQYF
cdr3_length: 15
d_call: NA
clone_size: NA
v_call: TRBV7-6
j_call: TRBJ2-5

cdr3_nt: TGCAGTCCAGCTTTAGACTACACCTTC
cdr3_aa: CSPALDYTF
cdr3_length: 9
d_call: NA
clone_size: once
v_call: TRBV20-1
j_call: TRBJ1-2

cdr3_nt: TGTGCCAGCAGCCCAGGGACAGTGACTACATTCGCGAACACCGGGGAGCTGTTTTTT
cdr3_aa: CASSPGTVTTFANTGELFF
cdr3_length: 19
d_call: TRBD1
clone_size: NA
v_call: TRBV11-3
j_call: TRBJ2-2